This paragraph covers one T cell receptor (beta chain) sequence. Antigen unknown. The entry originates in a study of T cell responses to AZD1222 COVID-19 vaccine. Profiled with immunoSEQ multiplex PCR; TCRdb holds only in-frame clones, not every one. The sample lists more than 95,000 clones, 75% to 90% occurring once. Per germline, CDR1 SGHRS and CDR2 YFSETQ. Deletions cut 0 bases from V and 4 bases from J, with 7 bases between. The CDR3 extends over 13 amino acids. Study outcomes and limitations: Recipients of AZD1222 seropositive at baseline numbered only 5 to 7.

This receptor was identified in an adult in good health. Sample: peripheral blood, taken on day 0 of AZD1222 vaccination. The J gene is TRBJ1-1, the V gene TRBV5-1; weak D call: TRBD1 (6 bases). CDR3 bases: TGCGCCAGCAGCTTGGGCAGGGGCACTGAAGCTTTCTTT. It specifies CASSLGRGTEAFF.